The 13 T cell receptor beta chains listed next were all sequenced from one sample in a study of T cell responses to AZD1222 COVID-19 vaccine. Produced via immunoSEQ multiplex PCR; TCRdb's table is partial and in-frame only. Found here are 150,000 to 200,000 clones, roughly 91% of them singletons; the top ten hold around 6.3%. The sequenced sample was peripheral blood, obtained 28 days after the second AZD1222 dose. The receptors originated from an adult who received the AZD1222 COVID-19 vaccine.

The chain recombines TRBV19 with TRBJ2-5; the D gene is possibly TRBD1 (6 bases). Germline loops: CDR1 LNHDA, CDR2 SQIVND (reference sequence). The CDR3 extends over 13 amino acids. V gave up 2 bases and J gave up 5 bases, with 9 bases separating them. CDR3 nucleotides: TGTGCCAGTAGTATACAGGGGCAGGAGACCCAGTACTTC. Encoded protein: CASSIQGQETQYF.

The rearrangement links TRBV18 to TRBJ1-2, with 7 bases aligning to TRBD1. CDR1 and CDR2 (germline): KGHSH, LQKENI. V gave up 6 bases and J gave up 8 bases; unmatched junction bases: 9. The CDR3 loop spans 13 amino acids. In DNA form, the CDR3 reads TGTGCCAGCTCCCCTGACAGGGTCGGCGGCTACACCTTC. It encodes CASSPDRVGGYTF.

The genes are TRBV28 and TRBJ1-5; possibly TRBD1 for D (5 bases). This CDR3 region has 13 residues. V gave up 6 bases and J gave up 4 bases, with 10 bases separating them. Germline lookup yields CDR1 MDHEN and CDR2 SYDVKM. CDR3 DNA sequence: TGTGCCAGCAGCTCAGGGTATAATCAGCCCCAGCATTTT. Translation gives CASSSGYNQPQHF. Looking up the rest from reference TRBV28 and TRBJ1-5 gives the full variable domain: DVKVTQSSRYLVKRTGEKVFLECVQDMDHENMFWYRQDPGLGLRLIYFSYDVKMKEKGDIPEGYSVSREKKERFSLILESASTNQTSMYLCASSSGYNQPQHFGDGTRLSIL.

The CDR3 here is CASTVPPDNEQFF. CDR3 sequence (DNA): TGTGCCTCGACGGTCCCACCAGACAATGAGCAGTTCTTC. The chain employs TRBV19 and TRBJ2-1; unclear D gene. This CDR3 comprises 13 residues. The V end lost 11 bases, the J end lost 5 bases, and 16 bases lay between the germline ends. CDR1 LNHDA and CDR2 SQIVND come from the germline V gene (reference sequence).

The gene calls are TRBV3-1 (or the pseudogene TRBV3-2) and TRBJ2-1; 10 bases align to TRBD2. The CDR3 is 16 amino acids. Trimming took 4 bases from V and 7 from J; bases not matched to a gene: 10. Germline CDR1 reads LGHDT; CDR2 reads YNNKEL (reference sequence). The CDR3 DNA sequence: TGTGCCAGCAGCCCCAGGACTAGCGGTGACCGAAATGAGCAGTTCTTC. It codes for CASSPRTSGDRNEQFF.

This chain links TRBV29-1 with TRBJ1-6, with 7 bases fitting TRBD1. V lost 5 bases and J lost 0; bases outside the gene matches: 1. There are 14 residues in the CDR3. Germline V gene data show CDR1 as SQVTM and CDR2 as ANQGSEA. CDR3: CSVRDSSYNSPLHF. Written as DNA, the CDR3 is TGCAGCGTTAGGGACAGCTCCTATAATTCACCCCTCCACTTT.

The chain recombines TRBV19 with TRBJ2-7; a weak D match, TRBD1 (6 bases). From germline, CDR1 is LNHDA and CDR2 SQIVND (reference sequence). The CDR3 contains 16 residues. V lost 11 bases and J 3 bases, leaving 26 bases between the germline ends. The CDR3 nucleotides read TGTGCCTCGACACGCCGGGGTGACAGGCCGAACTACGAGCAGTACTTC. This encodes CASTRRGDRPNYEQYF.

The chain uses TRBV5-4 and TRBJ1-3; the D is unclear. The CDR3 loop spans 12 amino acids. Germline V gene sequence: CDR1 SGHNT, CDR2 YYREEE (reference sequence). Trimming left V 6 bases short and J 4 bases short, with 8 bases between. The CDR3 region has the DNA TGTGCCAGCATGGCTCAAGGAAACACCATATATTTT. Translation gives CASMAQGNTIYF.

This clone was recorded only once. V usage is TRBV7-2 and J usage is TRBJ2-2; no definite D call. The CDR3 totals 14 residues. Germline assignment: CDR1 SGHTA and CDR2 FQGNSA. Trimming took off 0 bases at V and 6 bases at J, with 8 bases between the two ends. The CDR3 loop reads CASSLAGWPGELFF. The CDR3 DNA reads as TGTGCCAGCAGCTTAGCAGGTTGGCCCGGGGAGCTGTTTTTT.

The chain links TRBV6-5 to TRBJ1-5, with D possibly matching TRBD1 (6 bases). With 2 bases removed from V and 5 bases from J, the gap between germline ends came to 13 bases. The CDR3 loop spans 15 amino acids. Germline V gives CDR1 MNHEY, CDR2 SVGAGI. CDR3: CASSYTTGFDQPQHF. The DNA for the CDR3 is TGTGCCAGCAGTTACACCACAGGGTTCGATCAGCCCCAGCATTTT.

V and J are TRBV3-1 (or the pseudogene TRBV3-2) and TRBJ1-2, with D possibly matching TRBD1 (6 bases). Deletions cut 4 bases from V and 10 bases from J, with 13 bases between. The CDR3 consists of 12 residues. CDR1 is LGHDT and CDR2 is YNNKEL in the germline V gene (reference sequence). This CDR3 reads CASSLQGSYYTF. The CDR3 DNA follows: TGTGCCAGCAGCCTCCAGGGGTCATACTACACCTTC.

This chain uses TRBV7-2 with TRBJ2-1; weak D call: TRBD2 (7 bases). The germline V gene has CDR1 SGHTA and CDR2 FQGNSA. V lost 1 base to trimming and J lost 0 bases, with 13 bases between them. CDR3 length: 17 residues. CDR3 nucleotide sequence: TGTGCCAGCAGCTTAGGGGGGGGGCAATACTCCTACAATGAGCAGTTCTTC. Residues: CASSLGGGQYSYNEQFF.

The V and J genes are TRBV29-1 and TRBJ2-5; TRBD2 agrees at 8 bases. In germline, CDR1 is SQVTM, CDR2 ANQGSEA. This CDR3 has 14 amino acids. V was clipped by 6 bases and J by 5 bases; unmatched bases: 11. CDR3 nucleotide sequence: TGCAGCGTCTCCCGGCGGGGGGCTGGGGAGACCCAGTACTTC. Its translation: CSVSRRGAGETQYF.